This T cell receptor (beta chain) derives from a study of immune characterization of retroperitoneal liposarcoma. CDR1 SGHVS and CDR2 FQNEAQ come from the germline V gene. The CDR3 has 16 residues. With 2 bases removed from V and 4 bases from J, the gap between germline ends came to 16 bases. TCRdb reprocessed the PCR reads with MiXCR, giving one entry per CDR3 protein. The repertoire includes 7,000 to 8,500 distinct CDR3 sequences, just over 40% of them detected once, and about 16% sits in the top ten. The sample comprised tumor tissue. This clonotype was sampled from a male donor with retroperitoneal liposarcoma. V and J are TRBV7-8 and TRBJ2-3; D perhaps matches TRBD2 (6 bases). Here the CDR3 reads CASSLLSGADADTQYF. CDR3 DNA sequence: TGTGCCAGCAGCTTATTATCGGGAGCCGACGCAGATACGCAGTATTTT.